This T cell receptor (beta chain) was recovered during a study of molecular identifiers for immune sequencing clone quantification. This clonotype came up many times. The CDR3 contains 17 residues. The germline V gene has CDR1 MDHEN and CDR2 SYDVKM. The junction had 10 bases not matched to a gene; V was cut back by 5 bases and J by 2 bases. Naive CD8 libraries were made from about 20,000 to 1,000,000 sorted cells, and they used 10%, 30% or 50% RNA. TCRdb passed the PCR reads through MiXCR, listing each CDR3 protein once. The sample lists 300,000 to 400,000 distinct CDR3 sequences, about a fifth occurring once.

Sequencing was done on a sample of naive CD8+ T cells from blood, with Jurkat cell RNA spiked in. Regarding subset: FACS-sorted CD8+CD4-CCR7+CD45RA+ naive T cells. This clonotype was obtained from a human donor in good health. Some libraries in this study had Jurkat cell RNA spiked in. The chain links TRBV28 to TRBJ2-4; 9 bases are a match to TRBD1. This CDR3 reads CASSMPTGGITKNIQYF. The CDR3, as DNA: TGTGCCAGCAGTATGCCGACAGGGGGTATAACCAAAAACATTCAGTACTTC.